This T cell receptor (beta chain) came from a study of post-analysis software for immune sequencing data. Overall study findings and caveats: Controls showed lower frequencies than patients for five TRBV segments, and TRBV5-6, TRBV5-1 and TRBV20-1 were among these.

Included in the TCR beta cDNA libraries were unique molecular identifiers. Each CDR3 protein gets one entry after TCRdb re-called the PCR reads with MiXCR. Of around 440,000 distinct CDR3 sequences detected, approximately 45% appear once; the ten largest clones hold around 10%. Trimming at V came to 5 bases and at J to 7 bases, leaving 10 bases not matched to a gene. This CDR3 comprises 16 residues. Per germline, CDR1 MDHEN and CDR2 SYDVKM. In regard to this clonotype: The antigen remains unidentified.

The sample was blood. The genes are TRBV28 and TRBJ1-5; 11 nucleotides line up with TRBD1. The source is a girl between 5 and 17 years old with multiple sclerosis. The CDR3 region has the DNA TGTGCCAGCAGTACCGAAGGACAGGGGGCGCGACAGCCCCAGCATTTT. Its protein product is CASSTEGQGARQPQHF.